A selection of T cell receptor beta chains follows, all from one sample in a study of OX40 agonist ivuxolimab in advanced cancers. Clones were read by immunoSEQ multiplex PCR, and TCRdb kept only the in-frame ones, dropping some. The sample lists about 26,000 clones; about 83% were seen once. Specimen: CD4+ or CD8+ T cells sorted from blood, collected in a trial of the OX40 agonist ivuxolimab. These receptors were obtained from an adult with an advanced solid tumor such as melanoma, head and neck, liver or kidney cancer. The CDR3 runs from the conserved cysteine through the conserved F or W. The D gene is left open where the match is weak. Clone size appears in some rows only: once, few, many, or a class for an expanded clone.

j_call d_call clone_size v_call cdr3_nt cdr3_aa
TRBJ1-6 . . TRBV27 TGTGCCAGCGTACAGGCGGGGTTT CASVQAGF
TRBJ1-4 . . TRBV25-1 TGTGCCAGCAGTGAATGGGGGTCTGAAGGCAATGAAAAACTGTTTTTT CASSEWGSEGNEKLFF
TRBJ1-1 TRBD1 . TRBV19 TGTGCCAGTGGACAGGGTTTGAACACTGAAGCTTTCTTT CASGQGLNTEAFF
TRBJ2-3 . few TRBV5-1 TGCGCCAGCAGCCCGGGGTGGGGAGGCACAGATACGCAGTATTTT CASSPGWGGTDTQYF
TRBJ2-7 . . TRBV15 TGTGCCACCAGCGGGGGACATTACGAGCAGTACTTC CATSGGHYEQYF
TRBJ2-1 . . TRBV27 TGTGCCAGCAGTTTATCCCGGAGCCTTGGGGGTGAGCAGTTCTTC CASSLSRSLGGEQFF
TRBJ1-3 . few TRBV11-2 TGTGCCAGCAGCTTACCAGGGGTTGGAAACACCATATATTTT CASSLPGVGNTIYF
TRBJ1-2 . . TRBV7-9 TGTGCCAGCAGCTTCCGGGACTATGGCTACACCTTC CASSFRDYGYTF
TRBJ2-3 . . TRBV5-6 TGTGCCAGCAGCGCGGGACAGAAAAGCACAGATACGCAGTATTTT CASSAGQKSTDTQYF
TRBJ1-1 . . TRBV6-5 TGTGCCAGCAGTTCCTCAGCGGCCCTCCCAAACGCTGAAGCTTTCTTT CASSSSAALPNAEAFF
TRBJ2-3 TRBD1 medium-sized TRBV6-1 TGTGCCAGCAGTGAATCTCAGGGGGACCGTGCAGATACGCAGTATTTT CASSESQGDRADTQYF
TRBJ1-1 . . TRBV2 TGTGCCAGCAGTGAAGGTTGGGGGGGTGAGACTGAAGCTTTCTTT CASSEGWGGETEAFF
TRBJ1-4 . . TRBV6-1 TGTGCCAGCAGTGACTACAGGAAGGCTAATGAAAAACTGTTTTTT CASSDYRKANEKLFF
TRBJ2-3 TRBD2 . TRBV5-1 TGCGCCAGCAGACGTAGCGGGGGGACACGCACAGATACGCAGTATTTT CASRRSGGTRTDTQYF
TRBJ2-7 TRBD2 . TRBV13 TGTGCCAGCAGCTCCACTAGCGGTGATACCTACGAGCAGTACTTC CASSSTSGDTYEQYF
TRBJ2-2 TRBD1 . TRBV5-4 TGTGCCAGCAGCTTGGACCCCGGGACAGGTGTCACCGGGGAGCTGTTTTTT CASSLDPGTGVTGELFF
TRBJ2-7 . . TRBV11-3 TGTGCCAGCAGCAGGGGGGCATCCTACGAGCAGTACTTC CASSRGASYEQYF
TRBJ2-1 . . TRBV30 TGTGCCTGGAGTGTAGGGCTAGCTGTATATGAGCAGTTCTTC CAWSVGLAVYEQFF
TRBJ1-4 . . TRBV12-5 TGTGCTAGTGGTTTGGAGATCCTTGTAGGGGACATAAATGAAAAACTGTTTTTT CASGLEILVGDINEKLFF
TRBJ2-3 . . TRBV6-4 TGTGCCAGCAGTGACTCTGGGACAAATACGCAGTATTTT CASSDSGTNTQYF
TRBJ1-5 . . TRBV5-5 TGTGCCAGCAGCTTGGAGGCAGGAGGGCAGCCCCAGCATTTT CASSLEAGGQPQHF
TRBJ2-7 . . TRBV5-6 TGTGCCAGCAGACCCGGTGGGGTCTACGAGCAGTACTTC CASRPGGVYEQYF
TRBJ2-7 TRBD2 . TRBV27 TGTGCCAGCAGTCCCCTCGGACTAGCGGGGAGCTACGAGCAGTACTTC CASSPLGLAGSYEQYF
TRBJ1-5 TRBD1 . TRBV5-1 TGCGCCAGCAGTCCGGGACAGGGGGCTGGGAGCAATCAGCCCCAGCATTTT CASSPGQGAGSNQPQHF
TRBJ2-7 . . TRBV4-1 TGCGCCAGCAGCCAGACAGGTTACCCCTACGAGCAGTACTTC CASSQTGYPYEQYF
TRBJ2-3 . . TRBV27 TGTGCCAGCAGCCGCTGGGACTCTCTTACGTATTTT CASSRWDSLTYF
TRBJ2-2 . . TRBV7-9 TGTGCCAGCAGCTTGGCCCCAAACACCGGGGAGCTGTTTTTT CASSLAPNTGELFF
TRBJ1-2 TRBD1 large TRBV28 TGTGCCAGCAGTTTATACCACGGACAGGGAATCTTTTTTCGAGATGGCTACACCTTC CASSLYHGQGIFFRDGYTF
TRBJ1-3 TRBD1 . TRBV15 TGTGCCACCAGCAGCGACAGGGCGGCTGGAAACACCATATATTTT CATSSDRAAGNTIYF
TRBJ1-2 . . TRBV4-1 TGCGCCAGCAGCCATCCCCGCGGCAGGGATGGCTACACCTTC CASSHPRGRDGYTF
TRBJ1-1 . once TRBV19 TGTGCCAGTAGCATAGACACAGGGACCGCTGCTTTCTTT CASSIDTGTAAFF
TRBJ1-2 . medium-sized TRBV5-8 TGTGCCAGCAGCTTGGATGGGGATGGCTACACCTTC CASSLDGDGYTF
TRBJ2-3 . few TRBV27 TGTGCCAGCAGTTTAAGTAATATTAACACAGATACGCAGTATTTT CASSLSNINTDTQYF
TRBJ2-7 . . TRBV30 TGTGCCTGGAGTGTAGGGGGAACCTACGAGCAGTACTTC CAWSVGGTYEQYF
TRBJ1-1 TRBD1 . TRBV4-1 TGCGCCAGCAGCCAAGATAGCAGGGGGCATAATGAAGCCTTCTTT CASSQDSRGHNEAFF
TRBJ2-3 . once TRBV18 TGTGCCAGCTCACCAGCGGCTAGCGATACGCAGTATTTT CASSPAASDTQYF
TRBJ1-5 . . TRBV18 TGTGCCAGCTCTACGAATAGCAATCAGCCCCAGCATTTT CASSTNSNQPQHF
TRBJ2-7 TRBD2 . TRBV19 TGTGCCAGTAGTATAGCGGGGGGAGCCTACGAGCAGTACTTC CASSIAGGAYEQYF
TRBJ2-5 . . TRBV14 TGTGCCAGCAGCCAAACAACGGCAGGTGGGGAGACCCAGTACTTC CASSQTTAGGETQYF
TRBJ2-7 . . TRBV21-1 TGTGCCAGCAGCAAAGTTGGAGGCAACTCGGGCGAGCAGTACTTC CASSKVGGNSGEQYF
TRBJ2-7 . . TRBV9 TGTGCCAGCAGCGTAGTGCCAGGGACCTACGAGCAGTACTTC CASSVVPGTYEQYF
TRBJ2-5 . medium-sized TRBV18 TGTGCCAGCTCACCACCTGCCGGGACTCATAGAGGAGAGACCCAGTACTTC CASSPPAGTHRGETQYF
TRBJ2-3 TRBD1 . TRBV30 TGTGCCGGGTCAGGGACAGGCACAGATACGCAGTATTTT CAGSGTGTDTQYF